The rows below give T cell receptor beta chains drawn from one sample of a study of a mutant IDH1 vaccine in newly diagnosed glioma. TCRdb keeps only in-frame clones here, not all; method: immunoSEQ multiplex PCR. Of over 75,000 clones in the sample, roughly 77% are singletons; the top ten hold about 5.7%. Their cognate antigens are unknown. Sequenced material: PBMCs, taken from a glioma patient whose treatment included an IDH1 peptide vaccine. All receptors come from a man between 40 and 49 years old with glioma. Each CDR3 is given with its conserved first and last residue. A D gene is named only where the DNA matches it firmly. The size entry is marked missing in some rows and otherwise reads once, few, many or a size class.

.	TRBJ2-7	TRBV2	.	CASSEVGGNEQYF	TGTGCCAGCAGTGAAGTCGGGGGCAACGAGCAGTACTTC
.	TRBJ2-3	TRBV9	.	CASSVTTDTQYF	TGTGCCAGCAGCGTTACCACAGATACGCAGTATTTT
TRBD1	TRBJ2-5	TRBV29-1	few	CSADRGETQYF	TGCAGCGCCGACAGGGGAGAGACCCAGTACTTC
TRBD1	TRBJ2-7	TRBV4-3	.	CASSQADRDDEQYF	TGCGCCAGCAGCCAAGCCGACAGGGACGACGAGCAGTACTTC
.	TRBJ1-1	TRBV5-4	few	CASSLGGGGILNTEAFF	TGTGCCAGCAGCTTGGGAGGTGGGGGCATCTTGAACACTGAAGCTTTCTTT
.	TRBJ1-1	TRBV19	.	CASSMTANTEAFF	TGTGCCAGTAGTATGACGGCGAACACTGAAGCTTTCTTT
.	TRBJ1-1	TRBV9	few	CASSPRGEAFF	TGTGCCAGCAGCCCCCGGGGAGAAGCTTTCTTT
TRBD1	TRBJ1-4	TRBV25-1	.	CASSEYKGAVTEKLFF	TGTGCCAGCAGTGAATACAAGGGGGCAGTGACTGAAAAACTGTTTTTT
TRBD2	TRBJ2-3	TRBV13	few	CASSLGRLAGAWADTQYF	TGTGCCAGCAGCTTAGGCCGACTAGCGGGAGCGTGGGCAGATACGCAGTATTTT
TRBD1	TRBJ2-7	TRBV6-1	once	CASSHGTGYEQYF	TGTGCCAGCAGCCACGGGACAGGTTACGAGCAGTACTTC
TRBD1	TRBJ1-1	TRBV7-8	once	CASSYGQGRNTEAFF	TGTGCCAGCAGCTATGGACAGGGCCGGAACACTGAAGCTTTCTTT
.	TRBJ2-5	TRBV5-1	.	CASSLVASQGETQYF	TGCGCCAGCAGCTTGGTGGCTAGCCAGGGAGAGACCCAGTACTTC
.	TRBJ2-7	TRBV6-5	.	CASSSGGTAYEQYF	TGTGCCAGCAGTTCTGGCGGGACAGCCTACGAGCAGTACTTC
TRBD2	TRBJ2-1	TRBV5-5	.	CASSLRLAGHSSYNEQFF	TGTGCCAGCAGCTTGAGACTAGCGGGACATAGCTCCTACAATGAGCAGTTCTTC
.	TRBJ1-4	TRBV7-8	.	CASSLVPGLLNEKLFF	TGTGCCAGCAGCTTAGTCCCAGGGCTCTTGAATGAAAAACTGTTTTTT
TRBD2	TRBJ2-2	TRBV28	.	CASGAGAGGELFF	TGTGCCAGCGGAGCGGGAGCGGGCGGGGAGCTGTTTTTT
.	TRBJ1-3	TRBV28	.	CASSFRSGNTIYF	TGTGCCAGCAGTTTCCGCTCTGGAAACACCATATATTTT
TRBD1	TRBJ1-6	TRBV4-2	.	CASSQADRDNSPLHF	TGTGCCAGCAGCCAAGCCGACAGGGATAATTCACCCCTCCACTTT
.	TRBJ2-7	TRBV19	.	CASRAAYEQYF	TGTGCCAGCCGGGCCGCCTACGAGCAGTACTTC
.	TRBJ1-5	TRBV28	.	CASSLQPRTVGNQPQHF	TGTGCCAGCAGTTTACAACCTAGGACAGTTGGAAATCAGCCCCAGCATTTT
.	TRBJ1-4	TRBV19	.	CASSIAGAEKLFF	TGTGCCAGTAGTATCGCGGGGGCTGAAAAACTGTTTTTT
TRBD1	TRBJ2-7	TRBV5-1	few	CASSLDGQAYEQYF	TGCGCCAGCAGCTTGGATGGACAGGCCTACGAGCAGTACTTC
.	TRBJ2-7	TRBV4-3	.	CASSQSRTTYEQYF	TGCGCCAGCAGCCAATCTAGGACAACCTACGAGCAGTACTTC
TRBD2	TRBJ2-7	TRBV28	.	CASTLAGASSYEQYF	TGTGCCAGCACTCTAGCGGGAGCTAGTTCCTACGAGCAGTACTTC
TRBD2	TRBJ2-7	TRBV7-8	.	CASRSAGGLSREQYF	TGTGCCAGCAGATCCGCGGGGGGGCTATCGAGGGAGCAGTACTTC
TRBD2	TRBJ2-1	TRBV19	.	CASSIIAGDYNEQFF	TGTGCCAGTAGTATAATAGCGGGGGACTACAATGAGCAGTTCTTC
.	TRBJ2-5	TRBV6-1	.	CASSEGFGAGSLKTQYF	TGTGCCAGCAGTGAAGGATTTGGGGCAGGGAGCTTGAAGACCCAGTACTTC
.	TRBJ2-7	TRBV7-9	once	CASTAPISYEQYF	TGTGCCAGCACCGCCCCAATCAGTTACGAGCAGTACTTC
.	TRBJ2-1	TRBV28	.	CASSPRGVYEQFF	TGTGCCAGCAGTCCGCGTGGGGTGTATGAGCAGTTCTTC
.	TRBJ1-2	TRBV7-9	.	CASSLGGTNNYGYTF	TGTGCCAGCAGCTTGGGGGGGACAAATAACTATGGCTACACCTTC
TRBD2	TRBJ2-1	TRBV14	.	CASSHHGTSGRSSYNEQFF	TGTGCCAGCAGCCACCACGGGACTAGCGGGAGAAGCTCCTACAATGAGCAGTTCTTC
TRBD1	TRBJ1-2	TRBV6-4	.	CASSDPTGVYGYTF	TGTGCCAGCAGTGACCCGACAGGGGTCTATGGCTACACCTTC
TRBD2	TRBJ2-1	TRBV4-2	few	CASSQDSGGAYNEQFF	TGTGCCAGCAGCCAAGATAGCGGGGGGGCCTACAATGAGCAGTTCTTC
.	TRBJ2-3	TRBV10-1	.	CASSESTDTQYF	TGCGCCAGCAGTGAGTCGACAGATACGCAGTATTTT
TRBD1	TRBJ1-5	TRBV12-5	.	CASGWDRVVHQPQHF	TGTGCTAGTGGGTGGGACAGGGTTGTTCATCAGCCCCAGCATTTT
.	TRBJ2-3	TRBV5-1	.	CASRSGRGLSDTQYF	TGCGCCAGCAGAAGTGGGAGGGGGTTATCAGATACGCAGTATTTT